This record concerns one T cell receptor beta chain sequence. The antigen is unknown. The CDR3 has 15 amino acids. The ends were cut back, 4 bases at V and 2 bases at J, with 15 bases in the middle. This specimen belongs to a study of identical twins. Study-wide results and caveats: The study found excess low generation probability among twin-shared out-of-frame alpha sequences.

All donors comprised healthy Caucasians. Template switching added a universal primer site; cDNA carried unique molecular identifiers. TCRdb called the 5' RACE reads again in MiXCR, with one record for every CDR3 protein. Of around 490,000 distinct CDR3 sequences in the sample, about 20% were seen once. The sample also formed part of further work on yellow fever vaccine responses in identical twins.

The receptor's source is a woman under 30 in good health. The chain joins TRBV12-3 or TRBV12-4 to TRBJ2-7, with D unresolved. The sample taken for sequencing was CD4+ T cells sorted from blood. In DNA, the CDR3 is TGTGCCAGCAGTTCCCGCGGAGTAGGTGCCTACGAGCAGTACTTC. Its translation is CASSSRGVGAYEQYF.